This T cell receptor beta chain was identified during a study of untreated major depressive disorder. With V trimmed by 5 bases and J by 8 bases, 6 bases remained unmatched. Looked up from germline, CDR1 is SGDLS and CDR2 is YYNGEE. This CDR3 is 13 amino acids long. Comments on this clone: Its antigen is unidentified.

The study, taken as a whole, reports: TRBV25-01 and TRBV02-01 usage differences were not statistically significant.

TCRdb's table, derived via immunoSEQ multiplex PCR, lists solely in-frame clones and lacks some. The repertoire has approximately 20,000 clones, about 93% of them found once; the top ten carry 0.31%. The genes are TRBV9 and TRBJ1-2; 10 bases align to TRBD1. The sequence came from a young man in good health. Material: CD4+ T cells from PBMCs. CDR3 region: CASRTGGAGGYTF. The DNA of the CDR3 is TGTGCCAGCAGGACAGGGGGCGCGGGAGGCTACACCTTC.